Listed here are 5 T cell receptor beta chains from one sample, sequenced in a study of neurological immune-mediated disorders. TCRdb redid the calling of the 5' RACE reads with MiXCR, one entry per CDR3 protein. The data show tens of thousands of distinct CDR3 sequences, 4% to 5.5% seen once. The specimen sequenced was PBMCs. The receptors derive from a woman in her sixties or seventies with multiple sclerosis.

This clonotype has ten or more counts. This CDR3 is CSARNGNTEAFF. The CDR3, as DNA: TGCAGTGCTAGAAATGGGAACACTGAAGCTTTCTTT. This rearrangement joins TRBV20-1 to TRBJ1-1; D unresolved. CDR3 length: 12 amino acids. Trimming shortened V by 2 bases and J by 1 base, and 5 bases separated the two germline ends. From germline, CDR1 is DFQATT and CDR2 SNEGSKA (reference sequence).

This clonotype was detected many times. This chain uses TRBV12-3 or TRBV12-4 with TRBJ2-1; perhaps TRBD2 as D (6 bases). V gave up 1 base and J gave up 10 bases, with 14 bases separating them. The CDR3 is made up of 14 amino acids. CDR3 in amino acids: CASSLGRAGTEQFF. CDR3 DNA sequence: TGTGCCAGCAGTTTAGGGAGGGCCGGCACGGAGCAGTTCTTC.

In this sample, this clonotype turned up many times. V usage is TRBV10-3 and J usage is TRBJ1-1, with D perhaps matching TRBD1 (5 bases). The CDR3 spans 13 residues. V was cut by 7 bases and J by 1 base, with 10 bases left in between. Germline CDR1 is ENHRY and CDR2 is SYGVKD. In DNA, the CDR3 is TGTGCCATCAACCGGGGGGGGAACACTGAAGCTTTCTTT. Amino acids: CAINRGGNTEAFF.

This clonotype was detected ten times or more. This chain joins TRBV5-1 and TRBJ2-1, with D possibly being TRBD2 (6 bases). The ends were cut back, 6 bases at V and 3 bases at J, with 13 bases in the middle. CDR1 and CDR2 from the germline V gene are SGHRS and YFSETQ. The CDR3 spans 14 residues. CDR3 loop: CASNTGGLYNEQFF. For the CDR3, the DNA is TGCGCCAGCAACACTGGGGGACTCTACAATGAGCAGTTCTTC.

This clonotype was seen at least ten times. The rearrangement uses TRBV10-2 and TRBJ1-1; TRBD1 matches at 7 bases. Losses at the gene ends were 7 bases for V and 4 bases for J; bases not matched to a gene: 9. CDR1 is WSHSY and CDR2 is SAAADI in the germline V gene. The CDR3 has 14 residues. The CDR3 sequence: CASILGGYGTEAFF. CDR3 coding DNA: TGCGCCAGCATTTTAGGGGGCTACGGCACTGAAGCTTTCTTT.